This TCR beta chain came from a study of CD8+ T cells in alopecia areata. Study at large: Treated patients were given 5 to 10 mg oral tofacitinib twice daily.

Study results and caveats: Among the cells sequenced in scalp samples are also the resident alphabeta T cells of normal skin. Sharing of TCR sequences between patients (possibly for HLA-related reasons) was less clear than in mice.

V was trimmed by 1 base and J by 2 bases, leaving 9 bases between them. Germline CDR1 reads SGHAT; CDR2 reads FQNNGV. The CDR3 runs 14 residues. In each case, RNA was isolated and then reverse transcribed into cDNA as the sequencing template. Method: immunoSEQ multiplex PCR; TCRdb's copy keeps in-frame clones and lacks some. This sample has around 97,000 clones; just over 85% occur once, and the top ten carry more than 9.5%. The sample's treatment: oral pan-JAK inhibitor, 5-10 mg twice daily. Of note for this clone: What it binds is not known.

The sequenced sample was CD8+ T cells sorted from blood, obtained at approximately week 30, from a patient treated with tofacitinib. This chain links TRBV11-2 with TRBJ2-7; no firm D call. The TCR sequence derives from a human donor with alopecia areata. The CDR3 loop reads CASSLGIGTYEQYF. In DNA, the CDR3 is TGTGCCAGCAGCTTAGGAATAGGAACCTACGAGCAGTACTTC.